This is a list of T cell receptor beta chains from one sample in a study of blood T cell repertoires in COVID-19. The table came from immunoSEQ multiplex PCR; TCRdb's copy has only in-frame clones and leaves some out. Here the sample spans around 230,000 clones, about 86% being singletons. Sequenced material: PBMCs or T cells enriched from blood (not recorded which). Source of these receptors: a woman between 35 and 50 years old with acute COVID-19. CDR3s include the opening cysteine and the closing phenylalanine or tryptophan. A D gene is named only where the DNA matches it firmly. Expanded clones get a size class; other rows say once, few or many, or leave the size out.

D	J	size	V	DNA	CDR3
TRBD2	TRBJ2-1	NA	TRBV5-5	TGTGCCAGCAGCTTGGGACTAGCAGTCAATGAGCAGTTCTTC	CASSLGLAVNEQFF
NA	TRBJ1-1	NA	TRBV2	TGTGCCAGCAGTGGGACAGCCGAATTTGCTGAAGCTTTCTTT	CASSGTAEFAEAFF
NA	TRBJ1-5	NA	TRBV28	TGTGCCAGCCTCGAGCGAGGGAATCAGCCCCAGCATTTT	CASLERGNQPQHF
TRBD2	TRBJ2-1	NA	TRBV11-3	TGTGCCAGCAGCTTTTCTCGCACTAGCGGGAGTTACAATGAGCAGTTCTTC	CASSFSRTSGSYNEQFF
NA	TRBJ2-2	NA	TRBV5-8	TGTGCCAGCAGCTTGTACAGGCCTACCGGGGAGCTGTTTTTT	CASSLYRPTGELFF
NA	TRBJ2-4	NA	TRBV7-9	TGTGCCAGCAGCTTAGGTAGCAAAGTTGAGAATCAGTACTTC	CASSLGSKVENQYF
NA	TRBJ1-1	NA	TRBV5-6	TGTGCCAGCAGCCTCAGTACCACTGAAGCTTTCTTT	CASSLSTTEAFF
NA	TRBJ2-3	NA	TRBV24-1	TGTGCCACCCTGGGGCAGGGGCGTCTGTATTTT	CATLGQGRLYF
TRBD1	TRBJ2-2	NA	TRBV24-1	TGTGCCACCAGGGGGACAGGGAGAGACACCGGGGAGCTGTTTTTT	CATRGTGRDTGELFF
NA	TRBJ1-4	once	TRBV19	TGTGCCAGTAGTATACAGGACGGGGAACTGTTTTTT	CASSIQDGELFF
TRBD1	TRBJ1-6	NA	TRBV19	TGTGCCAGTAGTTGGGACAGGGAAAATTCACCCCTCCACTTT	CASSWDRENSPLHF
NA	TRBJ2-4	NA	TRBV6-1	TGTGCCAGCGGTGGCAGCGGAGAGCTAGCCAAAAACATTCAGTACTTC	CASGGSGELAKNIQYF
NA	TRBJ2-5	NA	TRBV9	TGTGCCAGCAGCGTAGGAGTCGAAGAGACCCAGTACTTC	CASSVGVEETQYF
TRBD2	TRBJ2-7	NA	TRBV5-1	TGCGCCAGCAGCGCAACTAGCGGAGACTACGAGCAGTACTTC	CASSATSGDYEQYF
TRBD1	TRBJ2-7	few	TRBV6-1	TGTGCCAGCAGTGAAGTTTCTGGGACAGGAGGCAGCGAGCAGTACTTC	CASSEVSGTGGSEQYF
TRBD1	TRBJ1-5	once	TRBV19	TGTGCCAGTACCGGGACAGGGGCTGGCAATCAGCCCCAGCATTTT	CASTGTGAGNQPQHF
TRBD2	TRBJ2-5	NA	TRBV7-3	TGTGCCAGCAGCTTAACGTTTACGGGACTAGTGGAGACCCAGTACTTC	CASSLTFTGLVETQYF
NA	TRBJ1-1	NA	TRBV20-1	TGCAGTGCCGAGGGAGGCCGTGAAGCTTTCTTT	CSAEGGREAFF
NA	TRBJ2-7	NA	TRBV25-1	TGTGCCAGCAGTGACTGGGACCCTAGCGCCGACACCTACGAGCAGTACTTC	CASSDWDPSADTYEQYF
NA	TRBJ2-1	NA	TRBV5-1	TGCGCCAGCAGATCCCCCCTCTACAATGAGCAGTTCTTC	CASRSPLYNEQFF
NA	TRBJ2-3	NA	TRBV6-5	TGTGCCAGCAGGCGGAGGAATACAGATACGCAGTATTTT	CASRRRNTDTQYF
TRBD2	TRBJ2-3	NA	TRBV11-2	TGTGCCAGCAGCTTCTTAGCGGGAGGCACAGATACGCAGTATTTT	CASSFLAGGTDTQYF
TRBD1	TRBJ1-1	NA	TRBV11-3	TGTGCCAGCAGCGGCCGGGACAGGGGATTCCCTGAAGCTTTCTTT	CASSGRDRGFPEAFF
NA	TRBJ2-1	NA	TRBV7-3	TGTGCCAGCAGCTCCCCGGGACTTCGGAGCTCCTACAATGAGCAGTTCTTC	CASSSPGLRSSYNEQFF
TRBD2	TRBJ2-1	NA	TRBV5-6	TGTGCCAGCAGCCGATGGCGGGTAGCGGGATCGAATGAGCAGTTCTTC	CASSRWRVAGSNEQFF
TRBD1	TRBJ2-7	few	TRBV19	TGTGCCAGTAGTAAAACGGGACAGACTCTCGACGAGCAGTACTTC	CASSKTGQTLDEQYF
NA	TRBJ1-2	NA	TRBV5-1	TGCGCCAGCAGCTTGGAACAGGGAAACTATGGCTACACCTTC	CASSLEQGNYGYTF
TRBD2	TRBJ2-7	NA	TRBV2	TGTGCCACCGGGACTAGCGGCACGCGAGAGCAGTACTTC	CATGTSGTREQYF
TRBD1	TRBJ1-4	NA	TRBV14	TGTGCCAGCAGGGCAGGGGGCAGTGAAAAACTGTTTTTT	CASRAGGSEKLFF
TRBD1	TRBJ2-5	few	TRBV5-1	TGCGCCAGCAGCTTGGGGACAGGGGACGGCCAAGAGACCCAGTACTTC	CASSLGTGDGQETQYF
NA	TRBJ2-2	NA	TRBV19	TGTGCCAGTAGTATAGTTGGCGGGTCGAACACCGGGGAGCTGTTTTTT	CASSIVGGSNTGELFF
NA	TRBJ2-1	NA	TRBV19	TGTGCCAGTAGTATGGCGGGGCTGGATGAGCAGTTCTTC	CASSMAGLDEQFF
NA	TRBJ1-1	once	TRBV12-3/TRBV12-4	TGTGCCAGCAGTTTGGGAGTGAACACTGAAGCTTTCTTT	CASSLGVNTEAFF
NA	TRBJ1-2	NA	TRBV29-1	TGCAGCGTGAACCGCGCTTTAGGGGCAAGCACCTACACCTTC	CSVNRALGASTYTF
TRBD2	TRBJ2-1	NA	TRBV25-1	TGTGCCAGCAGTGACGATACAGCGGGAGCTATCTACAATGAGCAGTTCTTC	CASSDDTAGAIYNEQFF
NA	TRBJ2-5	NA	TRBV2	TGTGCCAGCAGTCCGCGGACAGATCAAGAGACCCAGTACTTC	CASSPRTDQETQYF
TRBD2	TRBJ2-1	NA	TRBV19	TGTGCCAGTAGTGCGGGACTAGCGGGAGGAAACAATGAGCAGTTCTTC	CASSAGLAGGNNEQFF
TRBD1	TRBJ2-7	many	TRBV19	TGTGCCAGTAGGGGGACAGGGTCTACCTACGAGCAGTACTTC	CASRGTGSTYEQYF
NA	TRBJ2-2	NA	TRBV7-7	TGTGCTAGCAGCCCCGCCAAAGCGGAGAACACCGGGGAGCTGTTTTTT	CASSPAKAENTGELFF
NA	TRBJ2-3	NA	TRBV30	TGTGCCTGGAGTTCCCATAGCGGATACACAGATACGCAGTATTTT	CAWSSHSGYTDTQYF
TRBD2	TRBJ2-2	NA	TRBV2	TGTGCCAGCAGTGAGGCGGGGGCCGGGGAGCTGTTTTTT	CASSEAGAGELFF
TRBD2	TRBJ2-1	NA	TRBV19	TGTGCCAGTACCTTTGCGGCGGGGGGAACTGCCTACAATGAGCAGTTCTTC	CASTFAAGGTAYNEQFF
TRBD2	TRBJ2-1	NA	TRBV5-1	TGCGCCAGCAGCATCCGACTAGCGGGTGCGGATGAGCAGTTCTTC	CASSIRLAGADEQFF
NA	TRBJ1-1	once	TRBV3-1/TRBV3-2	TGTGCCAGCAGCACGGCACAAGGGGGCACTGAAGCTTTCTTT	CASSTAQGGTEAFF
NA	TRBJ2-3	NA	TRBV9	TGTGCCAGCAGCTTCACTAGCATAGCTAGCACAGATACGCAGTATTTT	CASSFTSIASTDTQYF
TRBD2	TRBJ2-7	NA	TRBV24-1	TGTGCCACCAGTGATGATAGCGGGAGGGGATACGAGCAGTACTTC	CATSDDSGRGYEQYF
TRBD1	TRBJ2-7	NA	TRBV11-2	TGTGCCAGCAGCTCAGGACAGGGGCCGTACGAGCAGTACTTC	CASSSGQGPYEQYF
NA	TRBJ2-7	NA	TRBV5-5	TGTGCCAGCAGCTTTCTTAATCAGCGGGAGCAGTACTTC	CASSFLNQREQYF
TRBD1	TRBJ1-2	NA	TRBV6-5	TGTGCCAGCAGCGGACAGGGAGTCTATGGCTACACCTTC	CASSGQGVYGYTF
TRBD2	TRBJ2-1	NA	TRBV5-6	TGTGCCAGCAGCTTGACTAGCGGATTTTACAATGAGCAGTTCTTC	CASSLTSGFYNEQFF
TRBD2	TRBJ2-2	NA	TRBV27	TGTGCCAGCAGGCTAGCGGGAGGGCAGGGGGAGCTGTTTTTT	CASRLAGGQGELFF